These 10 T cell receptor beta chains share one sample of origin, sequenced in a study of Graves' ophthalmopathy and Graves' hyperthyroidism. Amplification of TCR beta CDR3 regions used RNA transcripts. The authors performed first-round RT-PCR with HTBI primers and then a second-round multiplex PCR. Each CDR3 protein is one row after TCRdb ran MiXCR on the multiplex PCR reads. This table holds approximately 700,000 distinct CDR3 sequences, about two fifths found once. The sample was peripheral blood. The receptor source for this set is an adult man with Graves' ophthalmopathy.

As for this clonotype: This may be a read error, as it is one base from a much larger clone. V usage is TRBV7-7 and J usage is TRBJ2-2; the D gene is possibly TRBD2 (6 bases). Germline CDR1 reads SSHAT; CDR2 reads FNYEAQ (reference sequence). The CDR3 extends over 14 amino acids. DNA for the CDR3: TGTGCCAGCAGCTTCGGGGTGAACACCGGGGGGCTGTTTTTT. This translates into CASSFGVNTGGLFF.

The rearrangement uses TRBV10-3 and TRBJ2-7; unclear D gene. V was clipped by 2 bases and J by 0 bases, with 17 bases between them. The CDR3 is 17 amino acids. Germline V gives CDR1 ENHRY, CDR2 SYGVKD. The CDR3 DNA reads as TGTGCCATCAGTGAGAAACAAGGAGAGAGGAGCTCCTACGAGCAGTACTTC. Translation gives CAISEKQGERSSYEQYF.

V gene TRBV5-1 combines with J gene TRBJ2-5; 7 positions agree with TRBD2. The junction had 6 bases not matched to a gene; V was cut back by 1 base and J by 0 bases. Germline V lookup: CDR1 SGHRS, CDR2 YFSETQ. The CDR3 spans 16 residues. Here the CDR3 DNA reads TGCGCCAGCAGCTTGTCTAGCGGACGCTACCAAGAGACCCAGTACTTC. Its protein product is CASSLSSGRYQETQYF. Full variable domain (remainder filled in from reference TRBV5-1 and TRBJ2-5): KAGVTQTPRYLIKTRGQQVTLSCSPISGHRSVSWYQQTPGQGLQFLFEYFSETQRNKGNFPGRFSGRQFSNSRSEMNVSTLELGDSALYLCASSLSSGRYQETQYFGPGTRLLVL.

The V gene is TRBV7-6, the J gene TRBJ1-3; TRBD1 agrees at 7 bases. V shed 2 bases, J shed 0 bases, and the junction held 4 bases outside the gene matches. This CDR3 is 16 amino acids long. In germline, CDR1 is SGHVS, CDR2 FNYEAQ. The CDR3 protein is CASSLPQGNSGNTIYF. The CDR3 DNA reads as TGTGCCAGCAGCTTACCACAGGGGAACTCTGGAAACACCATATATTTT. Variable domain in full (rest from reference TRBV7-6 and TRBJ1-3): GAGVSQSPRYKVTKRGQDVALRCDPISGHVSLYWYRQALGQGPEFLTYFNYEAQQDKSGLPNDRFSAERPEGSISTLTIQRTEQRDSAMYRCASSLPQGNSGNTIYFGEGSWLTVV.

This clonotype was recorded a few times. The chain couples TRBV7-3 to TRBJ2-7; D tentatively reads TRBD1 or TRBD2 (5 bases each). Per germline, CDR1 SGHTA and CDR2 FQGTGA. Trimming removed 5 bases from V and 5 bases from J, with 19 bases in between. The CDR3 sequence is 15 residues long. Here the CDR3 DNA reads TGTGCCAGCAGCAAAGCCGGGACGACCAGGAACGAGCAGTACTTC. It is translated as CASSKAGTTRNEQYF.

Of note for this clonotype: A much bigger clone sits one base away, suggesting this may be a read error. The chain carries TRBV10-3 and TRBJ1-2, with TRBD1 matching 7 bases. This CDR3 is built from 16 residues. CDR1 and CDR2 from the germline V gene are ENHRY and SYGVKD. V gave up 6 bases and J gave up 0 bases; unmatched junction bases: 10. CDR3 in DNA: TGTGCCATCAGCCGGACAGGAGGGCTCTCTAACTATGGCTACACCTTC. Translated, it gives CAISRTGGLSNYGYTF.

Regarding this clonotype: The junction shows a germline mismatch at one end, possibly a read error. CDR3 coding DNA: TGCGCCAGCAGCCAAGATCTTGATAACTACTCCTACGAGCAGTACTTC. Its protein is CASSQDLDNYSYEQYF. This chain connects TRBV7-9 to TRBJ2-7; D ambiguous. Germline loops: CDR1 SEHNR, CDR2 FQNEAQ (reference sequence). The CDR3 runs to 16 residues.

V and J are TRBV10-3 and TRBJ1-5, with 7 bases that match TRBD1. V lost 10 bases and J lost 3; bases outside the gene matches: 9. There are 14 residues in the CDR3. Germline lookup yields CDR1 ENHRY and CDR2 SYGVKD. This chain's CDR3 is CASSYRGSNQPQHF. In nucleotides, the CDR3 is TGTGCCAGCAGCTACAGGGGTTCCAATCAGCCCCAGCATTTT.

This clonotype was recorded only once. The chain combines TRBV19 with TRBJ2-5, with TRBD2 as a possible D gene (5 bases). Trimming cost V 7 bases and J 9 bases, with 15 bases left between them. The CDR3 is 12 residues long. The germline gives CDR1 LNHDA, CDR2 SQIVND (reference sequence). CDR3 bases: TGTGCCAGTAATAACGGGAATCAGCCCCAGTACTTC. This codes for CASNNGNQPQYF.

With regard to this clonotype: A much larger clone lies one base from this, so it may be a read error. In this CDR3 the conserved last residue, phenylalanine or tryptophan, is missing, so a read error is likely. V gene TRBV10-3 combines with J gene TRBJ1-6, with TRBD1 matching 7 bases. Looked up from germline, CDR1 is ENHRY and CDR2 is SYGVKD. This CDR3 spans 16 amino acids. In DNA form, the CDR3 reads TGTGCCAGCAGTTTATCTTCGACAGGGTCAAGTTCACCCCTCCACCTT. It translates to CASSLSSTGSSSPLHL.